This T cell receptor beta chain was found in a study of cytomegalovirus exposure and HLA in healthy donors (dated by TCRdb to the late 2010s). Turning to the overall study: According to an earlier analysis of 587 of the donors, about 180 million T cells yielded 117 million unique TCR beta sequences and about 280 Gb of sequence data. About 310 gigabases of sequencing data and tens of millions of unique TCR sequences were included in an early release covering 550 to 800 HLA-typed donors. The genetic ancestry cluster associated with self-reported Caucasian donors included roughly four fifths of the 398 genotyped donors. The aim of the study was to test whether cataloging public T cell receptors could identify signatures of past pathogen exposure. Using immunosequencing, the study profiled T cell repertoires from 666 subjects and related those repertoires to cytomegalovirus serostatus. Besides the first cohort of roughly 660 subjects, a separate validation cohort made up of roughly 120 different subjects was used. High-throughput TCR immunosequencing, statistical association of individual TCRs with disease status, and machine learning were combined to predict cytomegalovirus infection status. In a later analysis, previously published TCR beta repertoires from 550 to 700 donors were re-analyzed and high-resolution HLA genotyping was added so that TCR occurrence patterns could be studied. Rather than using new phenotypic data, the later analysis identified candidate immune exposures from TCR beta sequences and from how often those sequences occurred across donors. An earlier analysis of about 600 of the donors used high-throughput TCR beta sequencing to judge whether each TCR beta V gene segment behaved as functional or pseudogenic. Donor age, sex, ethnicity and CMV serostatus were compiled together with the repertoire data. In a later genetic analysis, genome-wide SNP genotypes for about three fifths of the 666 donors were used, and that subset was treated as a discovery cohort. Every discovery cohort repertoire had been produced on one sequencing platform. HLA typing covered class I and class II loci at four-digit resolution. Typing coverage varied by locus: 629-630 donors for A, B, C, DRB1 and DQB1; roughly 520 for DQA1; over 600 for DPA1; 450 to 480 for DPB1. Roughly five DR-DQ haplotypes were treated as single units for association and clustering because of strong linkage in the cohort. Among under 450 genotyped donors of the cohort, an average of 235,054 unique TCR beta nucleotide sequences were sequenced per donor, roughly a sixth of them non-productive. Overall results and qualifications from the work: Compared with equally common non-associated chains, HLA-associated TCR beta chains in a later analysis were more clonally expanded and had lower generation probabilities. Strong co-occurrence of HLA alleles, especially DR and DQ, made assigning TCR associations to individual alleles difficult. A further reported finding was that TCR beta sequences accurately predicted the HLA-A and HLA-B alleles for most subjects in the first cohort. A later genetic analysis reported fewer N-insertions in productive TCRs among donors in an Asian-associated ancestry cluster than the roughly 620-donor mean. A total of 150 to 200 TCR beta chains were listed by the study as associated with cytomegalovirus. Because HLA typing was unavailable for some donors at each locus, only the typed subset was used in association tests. Across donors, most TCR sequences were observed very rarely, whereas some public TCRs were present in many individuals. In a later analysis, the rate of TCR association differed among HLA loci, with DRB1 alleles having the most associated TCRs and HLA-C alleles having the fewest. An earlier analysis of approximately 600 of the donors showed that most TCR beta V segments appeared in productive rearrangements either about 87% or about 30% of the time, which broadly matched IMGT annotations. Linkage disequilibrium might explain the correlated functional status among segregating V segments, but an unknown experimental factor could not be ruled out. According to the authors, the approach could potentially be generalized to other disease states and immunological phenotypes. In a later analysis, most CMV-associated TCR beta chains were found to appear HLA-restricted, with HLA associations seemingly driven largely by CMV exposure. CMV serostatus was the only immune exposure information available for the cohort. Over 15 rarely observed V segments, including chromosome 9 orphons, were excluded from the earlier analysis of a few hundred of the donors because counts were too low. Only TCR beta chains were sequenced in this cohort, and the absence of alpha or paired-chain data limited detectable features. In vitro tests confirmed that a few of the cytomegalovirus-associated TCR beta chains recognize cytomegalovirus antigens. A later genetic analysis associated a missense DCLRE1C variant with V-gene and J-gene trimming of TCR beta chains, and an independent cohort replicated the association. According to a later analysis, parvovirus B19, influenza, CMV and Epstein-Barr virus appeared linked to several top co-occurrence clusters. A cluster of highly shared sequence variants was judged likely to represent a technical artifact of the sequencing pipeline. The 87-base-pair reads could not distinguish some IMGT-functional V segments, including TRBV6-2 and TRBV6-3, so those segments were excluded. Sequencing depth was assumed to be roughly uniform across donors in the presence/absence analyses, though that assumption may not hold. In both the original and validation cohorts, the classifier was reported to diagnose cytomegalovirus status with high specificity and sensitivity. Specific HLA alleles were associated with 15,000 to 20,000 TCR beta sequences at a false discovery rate of 0.05 in a later analysis.

As for this clone: Its antigen is not yet known. Base qualities are not at hand, and no much larger clone is one base apart.

The library came from the immunoSEQ multiplex PCR assay. A mixture of 60 forward primers for TCR Vbeta segments and 13 reverse primers for TCR Jbeta segments was used in the multiplex PCR. Amplification of the CDR3 region of rearranged TCR beta genes was performed with a multiplex PCR assay on genomic DNA. On the Illumina HiSeq System, the amplified TCR beta libraries were sequenced as 87-base-pair reads. The authors' pipeline ran thus. A later analysis counted some 74 million unique TCR beta chains across the 666 repertoires, and approximately 11 million of these chains were shared by at least two donors. A nearest-neighbor algorithm error-corrected the raw reads and collapsed the reads into unique sequences, merging closely related sequences to remove PCR and sequencing errors. V, D and J gene segments were assigned by aligning CDR3 sequences to IMGT reference sequences. For a sequence to be retained, at least a six-nucleotide match to both a V gene segment and a J gene segment was required. A rearrangement counted as productive if the CDR3 had no stop codons and remained in frame with V and J, and every other rearrangement counted as non-productive. Following IMGT convention, CDR3 was defined as the stretch from the second conserved V-encoded cysteine up to the conserved J-encoded phenylalanine. In an earlier analysis of more than 550 of the donors, sequences lacking an unambiguous match to a single V gene segment were excluded. In an earlier analysis of 587 of the donors, V segments were called functional above 56.7% productive rearrangements and were called segregating when the between-donor standard deviation exceeded 5%. A statistical classification framework was built to diagnose cytomegalovirus status from the catalog of TCR beta chain sequences. In a later analysis, V and J genes were assigned by comparing TCR nucleotide sequences against IMGT/GENE-DB human TR gene sequences. In a later analysis, CDR3 sequences and most-parsimonious VDJ recombination scenarios were assigned using the TCRdist pipeline. A later analysis defined each TCR beta chain by its CDR3 amino acid sequence plus V-gene family, and excluded reads lacking a unique V-gene family. To address suspected cross-contamination and a sequencing artifact, a later analysis removed 550 to 750 highly shared, low-generation-probability nucleotide sequences. In a later analysis, a clonal expansion index for each public chain was calculated from normalized within-repertoire ranks of inferred template counts. Generation probabilities in a later analysis came from a VDJ recombination model fitted to out-of-frame rearrangements, and those results were checked against IGoR. In a later analysis, hypergeometric tests were used to score TCR-TCR, TCR-HLA and TCR-CMV co-occurrence, with a repertoire-size bias correction applied to TCR pairs. In a later analysis, false discovery rates were estimated by permuting HLA or CMV assignments 20 times. In a later analysis, co-occurring TCRs were grouped with DBSCAN, and TCRdist sequence similarity was added when clustering was performed within HLA-allele-positive subsets. Repertoires with fewer than 30,000 or more than 120,000 public chains, plus five repertoires with anomalous nucleotide sharing, were excluded from co-occurrence clustering. In its TCRdb copy, this immuneACCESS table keeps in-frame sequences only and misses some clones. Where compared with another copy, unresolved V genes explain less than half of these, and the others have no known cause. That table is the source of V, J and clone size, and D and trimming were worked out from the DNA. The sample table contains under 200,000 clones; only one count was recorded for about 77% of them. Of the sample, roughly 1.3% falls within the top ten clones.

In total, fewer than 750 healthy bone marrow donors made up the cohort. All cohort members were sampled while nominally healthy, although unrecorded immune exposures were likely present. The donor tested CMV seronegative, placing the donor among the roughly 350 seronegative members of the cohort. Every donor gave a peripheral blood sample, and the peripheral blood mononuclear cells from that sample were used for TCR beta sequencing. The Qiagen DNeasy Blood Extraction Kit was used to extract genomic DNA from the blood cell samples. V is pruned by 3 bases and J by 5 bases, leaving 9 bases of the junction without a gene match. The CDR3 numbers 15 residues from cysteine through phenylalanine. Just the 45-base CDR3 DNA is kept, in frame starting at base 1. CDR1 and CDR2 are read off the germline V gene as MDHEN and SYDVKM.

Recombination linked TRBV28 to TRBJ1-2; the junction holds 7 bases that match TRBD1. The sequence was collected from a man aged 30 to 45 in good health and CMV-seronegative. Material: PBMCs. The nucleotide sequence is TGTGCCAGCAGTTTCCCGACAGGGAGTAGGTATGGCTACACCTTC. Its coded protein is CASSFPTGSRYGYTF.